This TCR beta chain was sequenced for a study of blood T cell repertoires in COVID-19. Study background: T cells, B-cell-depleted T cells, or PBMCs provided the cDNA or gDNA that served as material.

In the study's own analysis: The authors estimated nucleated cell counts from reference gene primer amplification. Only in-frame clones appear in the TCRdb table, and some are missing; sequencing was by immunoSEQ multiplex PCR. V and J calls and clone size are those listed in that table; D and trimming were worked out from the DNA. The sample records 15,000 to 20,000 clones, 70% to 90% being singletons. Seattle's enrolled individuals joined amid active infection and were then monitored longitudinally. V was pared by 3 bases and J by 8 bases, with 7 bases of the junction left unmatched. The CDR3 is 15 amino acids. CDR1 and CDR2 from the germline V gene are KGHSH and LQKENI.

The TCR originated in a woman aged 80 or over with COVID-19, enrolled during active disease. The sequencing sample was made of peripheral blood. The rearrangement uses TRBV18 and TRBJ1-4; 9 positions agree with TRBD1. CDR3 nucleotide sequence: TGTGCCAGCTCACCTCTGGGACAGGGATTAGAAAAACTGTTTTTT. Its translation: CASSPLGQGLEKLFF.